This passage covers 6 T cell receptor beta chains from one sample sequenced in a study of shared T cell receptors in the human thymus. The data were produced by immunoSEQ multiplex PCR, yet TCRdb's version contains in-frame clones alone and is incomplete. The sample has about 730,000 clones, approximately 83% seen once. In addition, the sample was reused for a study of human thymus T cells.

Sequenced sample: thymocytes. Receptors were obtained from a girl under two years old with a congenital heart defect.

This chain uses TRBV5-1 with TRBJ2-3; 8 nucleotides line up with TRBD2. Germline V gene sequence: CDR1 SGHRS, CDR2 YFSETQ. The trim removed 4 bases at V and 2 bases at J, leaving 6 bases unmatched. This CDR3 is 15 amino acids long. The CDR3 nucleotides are TGCGCCAGCAGCATACAGCGGGGGACCACAGATACGCAGTATTTT. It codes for CASSIQRGTTDTQYF.

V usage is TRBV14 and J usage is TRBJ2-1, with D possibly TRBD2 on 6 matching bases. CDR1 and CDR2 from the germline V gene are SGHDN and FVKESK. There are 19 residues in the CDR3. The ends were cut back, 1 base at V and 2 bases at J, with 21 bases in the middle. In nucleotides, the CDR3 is TGTGCCAGCAGCCAAGTTAGTGCCCGGGGGACGGTCACCTACAATGAGCAGTTCTTC. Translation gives CASSQVSARGTVTYNEQFF.

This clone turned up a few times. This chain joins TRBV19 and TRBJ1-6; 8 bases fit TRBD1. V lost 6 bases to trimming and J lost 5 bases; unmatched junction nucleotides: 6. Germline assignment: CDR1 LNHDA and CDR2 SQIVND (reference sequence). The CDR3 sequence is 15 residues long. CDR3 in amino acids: CASSSVDRDNSPLHF. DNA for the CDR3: TGTGCCAGTAGCTCCGTGGACAGGGATAATTCACCCCTCCACTTT. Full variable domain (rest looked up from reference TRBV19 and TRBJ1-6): DGGITQSPKYLFRKEGQNVTLSCEQNLNHDAMYWYRQDPGQGLRLIYYSQIVNDFQKGDIAEGYSVSREKKESFPLTVTSAQKNPTAFYLCASSSVDRDNSPLHFGNGTRLTVT.

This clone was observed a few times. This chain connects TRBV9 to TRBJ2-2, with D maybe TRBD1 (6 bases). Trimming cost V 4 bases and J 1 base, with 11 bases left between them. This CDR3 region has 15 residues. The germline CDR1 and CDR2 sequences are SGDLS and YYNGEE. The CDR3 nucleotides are TGTGCCAGCAGCCCAATAGGGGGGAACACCGGGGAGCTGTTTTTT. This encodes CASSPIGGNTGELFF.

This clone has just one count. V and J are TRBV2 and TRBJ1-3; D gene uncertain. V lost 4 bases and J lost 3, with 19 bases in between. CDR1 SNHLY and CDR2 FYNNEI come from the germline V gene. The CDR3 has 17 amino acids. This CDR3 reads CASSVLRARFNGNTIYF. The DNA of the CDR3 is TGTGCCAGCAGTGTCCTTCGTGCGAGGTTCAATGGAAACACCATATATTTT.

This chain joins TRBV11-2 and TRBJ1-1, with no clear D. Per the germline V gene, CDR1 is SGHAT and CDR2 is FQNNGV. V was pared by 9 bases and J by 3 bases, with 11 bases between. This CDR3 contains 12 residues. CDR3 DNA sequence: TGTGCCAGTAAGAGTGGTCACACTGAAGCTTTCTTT. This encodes CASKSGHTEAFF.